This TCR beta chain comes out of a study of blood T cell repertoires in COVID-19 (dated by TCRdb to the early 2020s). In terms of the full investigation: Collaborator samples came from the United States, Italy and Spain and covered acute and convalescent phases of COVID-19. The prospective study material was composed of cDNA or gDNA derived from T cells, B-cell-depleted T cells, or PBMCs. The dataset comprised deeply sampled blood TCRbeta repertoires from subjects exposed to, actively infected with, or recovered from COVID-19. A freely available public database, intended as a resource for researchers studying the immune response to SARS-CoV-2, is where the repertoires were released. Samples came from the ongoing ImmuneRACE study (first 160 participants) plus 1,254 subjects from 6 global collaborators. The sample metadata nearly always contained a de-identified subject ID, COVID-19 status, age in years and sex. Where available, HLA class I and class II types were taken from metadata supplied by the sample provider and were not determined by assay-based typing.

The immunoSEQ Assay, a bias-controlled multiplex PCR, was used to amplify TCRbeta CDR3 regions from genomic DNA. As for how the authors treated the data: Nucleated cell counts per sample were estimated from amplification of reference gene primers within the assay. To quantify the absolute abundance of each unique TCRbeta CDR3 rearrangement, sequence reads were collapsed and filtered. For each sample, productive Simpson clonality was calculated as the square root of Simpson's diversity index across productive rearrangements. TCRdb's version of the immuneACCESS table is confined to in-frame rearrangements and falls short of the full clone set. An unresolved V gene accounts for under half of the shortfall where checked; the remainder is of unknown origin. V and J calls and clone size follow that table, whereas D and trimming were derived from the DNA. The sample table holds about 270,000 clones, of which around 90% were seen once. The top ten hold 2.2% of the sample.

Collaborating institutions collected whole blood in K2EDTA tubes following their own protocols. Collaborator samples were shipped for TCRbeta analysis as frozen whole blood, isolated PBMCs, or DNA extracted from either sample type. The paper as a whole reports these results and caveats: How much clinical and demographic metadata was included differed by source and by participant, and the metadata was provided uncurated.

The CDR3, cysteine through phenylalanine, is 14 amino acids long. The entry retains the CDR3 DNA only, 42 bases that are in frame from base 1. Trimming removed 8 bases from V and 1 base from J; the gene matches leave 2 bases unexplained. The germline V gene provides CDR1 SNHLY and CDR2 FYNNEI. As regards this clone: Its antigen is still unknown. No base qualities exist here, and no much larger clone lies one base off it.

The clonotype comes from a man between 50 and 59 years old with acute or convalescent COVID-19. The specimen was peripheral blood. Recombination connected TRBV2 to TRBJ2-2, and 9 junction bases match TRBD1. The CDR3 is CASRGQGNTGELFF. The sequence in DNA is TGTGCCAGCCGGGGACAGGGGAACACCGGGGAGCTGTTTTTT.